A selection of T cell receptor beta chains follows, all from one sample in a study of cytomegalovirus exposure and HLA in healthy donors. Clones were read by immunoSEQ multiplex PCR, and TCRdb kept only the in-frame ones, dropping some. This sample has some 90,000 clones; around 96% occur once, and the top ten carry 0.78%. Specimen: PBMCs. The receptors come from a man aged 18 to 29 in good health and CMV-seronegative. CDR3s leave out the opening cysteine and the closing phenylalanine or tryptophan.

j_gene | v_gene | CDR3aa
TRBJ1-2 | TRBV6-6 | ASRDSLPGYT
TRBJ2-2 | TRBV2 | ASSARGIGELF
TRBJ2-1 | TRBV28 | ASSSGQGSNEQF
TRBJ1-1 | TRBV29-1 | SARSGGLDTEAF
TRBJ1-2 | TRBV9 | ASSVEVFGDRDGYT
TRBJ2-1 | TRBV27 | ASSSYSSGRADEQF
TRBJ1-1 | TRBV5-6 | ASSWSTGLGNTEAF
TRBJ2-7 | TRBV28 | ASSISLAAEDNEQY
TRBJ2-7 | TRBV5-1 | ASTQAGTIYEQY
TRBJ1-2 | TRBV9 | ASTFGQGIHGYT
TRBJ2-1 | TRBV4-2 | ASSYGTNNEQF
TRBJ1-2 | TRBV4-1 | ASSPTLRVDGYT
TRBJ2-6 | TRBV19 | ASSSQGAGANVLT
TRBJ2-3 | TRBV4-1 | ASSRTDPTDTQY
TRBJ2-7 | TRBV28 | ASSHRTGGSDEQY
TRBJ1-4 | TRBV29-1 | SVAGGTNEKLF
TRBJ2-3 | TRBV11-2 | ASDLTGGGHTDTQY
TRBJ2-3 | TRBV11-2 | ASSPGQYSTDTQY
TRBJ1-3 | TRBV10-3 | AISDQQSPPSGNTIY
TRBJ1-2 | TRBV10-2 | ASSESGRVYGYT
TRBJ2-1 | TRBV5-1 | ASSLGQGGAALMF
TRBJ2-3 | TRBV2 | ASSEVLLSGGNTQY
TRBJ2-1 | TRBV28 | ASRVAGVFGEQF
TRBJ2-2 | TRBV2 | ASSEGYRGANTGELF
TRBJ1-1 | TRBV11-2 | ASSTGGRADTEAF
TRBJ1-2 | TRBV19 | ASRDRGLDDGYT
TRBJ2-5 | TRBV7-9 | ASSSSSGRRETQY
TRBJ2-7 | TRBV7-9 | ASSELAGGEQY
TRBJ2-1 | TRBV2 | ASSAEYNEQF
TRBJ2-3 | TRBV2 | ASRGGYTDTQY
TRBJ2-5 | TRBV19 | ATSGTSGRLKNQETQY
TRBJ1-2 | TRBV5-6 | ASSPQTGADYGYT
TRBJ1-5 | TRBV4-1 | ASSQDGGRGTNQPQH
TRBJ1-4 | TRBV5-4 | ASSSEDYGNEKLF
TRBJ1-1 | TRBV28 | ASSRTGQGAARAF
TRBJ2-1 | TRBV28 | ASSRTTGIRNEQF
TRBJ1-2 | TRBV27 | ASSLSGNGYT
TRBJ2-1 | TRBV5-1 | ASSLLTGPYNEQF
TRBJ2-3 | TRBV28 | ASSSFTGGTDTQY
TRBJ2-2 | TRBV29-1 | SAQRNFNTGELF
TRBJ2-3 | TRBV30 | AWSSGADTQY
TRBJ1-4 | TRBV27 | ASTRQGAGEKLF
TRBJ2-1 | TRBV7-2 | ASSPGTTEF
TRBJ2-2 | TRBV7-9 | ASSPGLAGELF
TRBJ1-4 | TRBV29-1 | SVVGQLNEKLF
- | TRBV6-5 | ASSSPGRAREQY
TRBJ2-1 | TRBV14 | ASNQGLAGYNEQF
TRBJ2-5 | TRBV4-1 | ASSQVGQRREEETQY
TRBJ1-1 | TRBV18 | ASSPYGETEAF
TRBJ2-7 | TRBV9 | ASSPRQGVEQY
TRBJ2-3 | TRBV4-1 | ASSQVNSGTDTQY
TRBJ2-1 | TRBV9 | ASSATVAGGAGNEQF
TRBJ2-2 | TRBV5-4 | ASSWGQERTGELF